These 4 T cell receptor beta chains originate from one sample sequenced in a study of blood T cells in healthy people across ages. With a J-beta primer mix and a sample-barcoded 5' primer, a second PCR ran about 6 to 11 cycles. TCRdb recomputed calls from the 5' RACE reads with MiXCR, one row per CDR3 protein. The table records over 1,500,000 distinct CDR3 sequences, roughly 52% of them present only once. The specimen was blood. All receptors derive from a middle-aged woman in good health.

This sequence joins TRBV5-1 and TRBJ1-1; D is unclear. The germline V gene has CDR1 SGHRS and CDR2 YFSETQ. CDR3 length equals 15 residues. With 5 bases removed from V and 5 bases from J, the gap between germline ends came to 19 bases. The CDR3 nucleotides read TGCGCCAGCAGTCCCACGGGGTCGGCGGGGACTGAAGCTTTCTTT. As protein: CASSPTGSAGTEAFF. Looking up the rest from reference TRBV5-1 and TRBJ1-1 gives the full variable domain: KAGVTQTPRYLIKTRGQQVTLSCSPISGHRSVSWYQQTPGQGLQFLFEYFSETQRNKGNFPGRFSGRQFSNSRSEMNVSTLELGDSALYLCASSPTGSAGTEAFFGQGTRLTVV.

This chain uses TRBV7-9 with TRBJ2-7; the D gene is possibly TRBD2 (5 bases). Germline lookup yields CDR1 SEHNR and CDR2 FQNEAQ (reference sequence). The V end was cut by 1 base, the J end by 0 bases, with 13 bases between. The CDR3 loop spans 16 amino acids. The CDR3 nucleotides are TGTGCCAGCAGCTTAGTAGGCCGAGGGAGCTCCTACGAGCAGTACTTC. Amino acid sequence: CASSLVGRGSSYEQYF.

This clonotype has just a few counts. The genes are TRBV7-2 and TRBJ2-7, with TRBD1 identical over 7 bases. The CDR3 is made up of 15 amino acids. Germline CDR1 and CDR2: SGHTA and FQGNSA. V lost 5 bases, J lost 6 bases, and 13 bases stayed unmatched. The CDR3 region has the DNA TGTGCCAGCAGCCCCGACAGGGATCTGTGGTTCGAGCAGTACTTC. Protein sequence: CASSPDRDLWFEQYF.

The rearrangement links TRBV20-1 to TRBJ2-1; 11 bases are shared with TRBD2. CDR1 DFQATT and CDR2 SNEGSKA come from the germline V gene (reference sequence). The CDR3 contains 14 residues. V was pared by 3 bases and J by 15 bases, with 13 bases of the junction left unmatched. CDR3 DNA: TGCAGTGCTAGTGGGCCTAGCGGGGGGCCGGGAGGGTTCTTC. Translating gives CSASGPSGGPGGFF.